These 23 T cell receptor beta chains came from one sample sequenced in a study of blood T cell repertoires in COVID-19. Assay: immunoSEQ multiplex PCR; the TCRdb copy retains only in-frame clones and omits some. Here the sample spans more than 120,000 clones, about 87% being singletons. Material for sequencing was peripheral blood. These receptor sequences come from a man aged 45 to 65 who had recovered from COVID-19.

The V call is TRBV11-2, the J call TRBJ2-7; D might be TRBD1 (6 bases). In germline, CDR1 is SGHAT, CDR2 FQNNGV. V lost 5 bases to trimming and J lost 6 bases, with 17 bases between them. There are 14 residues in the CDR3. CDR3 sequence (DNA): TGTGCCAGCAGCCTAACCACAGGGTCTGGCGAGCAGTACTTC. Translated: CASSLTTGSGEQYF.

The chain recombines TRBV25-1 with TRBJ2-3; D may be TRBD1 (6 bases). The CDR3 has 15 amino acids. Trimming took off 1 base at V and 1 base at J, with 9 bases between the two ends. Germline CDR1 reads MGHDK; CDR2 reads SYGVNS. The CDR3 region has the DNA TGTGCCAGCAGTGAATGGGGGCCTGGCACAGATACGCAGTATTTT. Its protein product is CASSEWGPGTDTQYF.

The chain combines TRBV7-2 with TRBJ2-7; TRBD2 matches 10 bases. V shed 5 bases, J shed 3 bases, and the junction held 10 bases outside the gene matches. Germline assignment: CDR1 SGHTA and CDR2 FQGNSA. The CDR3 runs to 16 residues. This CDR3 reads CASSRPSGGLFYEQYF. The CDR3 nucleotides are TGTGCCAGCAGCCGCCCTAGCGGGGGTTTGTTCTACGAGCAGTACTTC.

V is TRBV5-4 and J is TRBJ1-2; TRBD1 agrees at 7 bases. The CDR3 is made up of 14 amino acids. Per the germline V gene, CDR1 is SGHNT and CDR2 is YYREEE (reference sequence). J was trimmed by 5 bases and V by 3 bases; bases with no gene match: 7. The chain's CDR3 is CASSSGSGGYGYTF. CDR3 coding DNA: TGTGCCAGCAGCTCTGGTTCAGGGGGATATGGCTACACCTTC.

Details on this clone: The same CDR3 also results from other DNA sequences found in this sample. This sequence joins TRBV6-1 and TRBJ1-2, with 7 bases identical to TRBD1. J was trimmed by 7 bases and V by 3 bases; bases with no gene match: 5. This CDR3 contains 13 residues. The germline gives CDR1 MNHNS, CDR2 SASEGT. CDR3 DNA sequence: TGTGCCAGCAGTGACCGGGACAGAGGTGGCTACACCTTC. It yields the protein CASSDRDRGGYTF.

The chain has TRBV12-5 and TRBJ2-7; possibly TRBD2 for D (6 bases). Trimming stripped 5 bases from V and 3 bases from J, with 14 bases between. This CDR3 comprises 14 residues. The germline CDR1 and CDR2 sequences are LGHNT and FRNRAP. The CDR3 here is CASGTPGEDYEQYF. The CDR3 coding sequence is TGTGCTAGTGGTACCCCGGGGGAAGACTACGAGCAGTACTTC.

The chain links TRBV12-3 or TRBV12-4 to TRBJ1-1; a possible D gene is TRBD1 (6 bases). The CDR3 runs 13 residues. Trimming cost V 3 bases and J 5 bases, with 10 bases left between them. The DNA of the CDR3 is TGTGCCAGCAGTTTCCCAGGGGCGACTGAAGCTTTCTTT. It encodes CASSFPGATEAFF.

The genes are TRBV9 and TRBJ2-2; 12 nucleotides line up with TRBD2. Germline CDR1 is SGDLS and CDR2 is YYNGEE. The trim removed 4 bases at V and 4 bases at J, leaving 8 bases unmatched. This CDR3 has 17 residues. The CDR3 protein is CASSPETSGGTTGELFF. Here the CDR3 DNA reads TGTGCCAGCAGCCCGGAGACTAGCGGGGGTACCACCGGGGAGCTGTTTTTT.

CDR3 in DNA: TGTGCCAGCAGTGAACGGGAGTTGAACACTGAAGCTTTCTTT. Its protein is CASSERELNTEAFF. The chain recombines TRBV6-1 with TRBJ1-1; no clear D gene. V was pared by 2 bases and J by 0 bases, with 7 bases between. The CDR3 has 14 amino acids. Germline V gene data show CDR1 as MNHNS and CDR2 as SASEGT.

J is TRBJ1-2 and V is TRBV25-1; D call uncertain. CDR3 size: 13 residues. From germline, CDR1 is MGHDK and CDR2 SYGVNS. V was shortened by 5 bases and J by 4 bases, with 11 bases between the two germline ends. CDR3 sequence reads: CASSLARSYGYTF. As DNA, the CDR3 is TGTGCCAGCAGTTTAGCAAGAAGCTATGGCTACACCTTC.

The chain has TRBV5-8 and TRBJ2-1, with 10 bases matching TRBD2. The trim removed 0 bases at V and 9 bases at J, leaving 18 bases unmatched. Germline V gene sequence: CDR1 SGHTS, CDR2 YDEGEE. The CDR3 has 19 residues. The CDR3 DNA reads TGTGCCAGCAGCTTGGGTATCAGTAGCGGGGGGTCGTCCCACGGTGAGCAGTTCTTC. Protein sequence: CASSLGISSGGSSHGEQFF.

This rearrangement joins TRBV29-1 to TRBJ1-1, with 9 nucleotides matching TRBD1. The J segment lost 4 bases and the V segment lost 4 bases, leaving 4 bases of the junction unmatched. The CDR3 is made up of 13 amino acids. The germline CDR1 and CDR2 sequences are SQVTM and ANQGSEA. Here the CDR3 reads CSVVRDRVTEAFF. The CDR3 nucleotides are TGCAGCGTTGTTCGGGACAGGGTCACTGAAGCTTTCTTT.

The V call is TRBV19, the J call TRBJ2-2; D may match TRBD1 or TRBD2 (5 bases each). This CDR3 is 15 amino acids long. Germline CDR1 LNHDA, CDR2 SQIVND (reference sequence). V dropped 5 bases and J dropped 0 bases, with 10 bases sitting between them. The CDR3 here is CASSLGEPNTGELFF. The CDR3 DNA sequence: TGTGCCAGTAGTTTAGGGGAGCCGAACACCGGGGAGCTGTTTTTT. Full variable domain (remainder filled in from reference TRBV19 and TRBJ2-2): DGGITQSPKYLFRKEGQNVTLSCEQNLNHDAMYWYRQDPGQGLRLIYYSQIVNDFQKGDIAEGYSVSREKKESFPLTVTSAQKNPTAFYLCASSLGEPNTGELFFGEGSRLTVL.

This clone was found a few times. The CDR3, as DNA: TGTGCCAGCAGCTTAGACAGGGCGATTGAGACCCAGTACTTC. Encoded protein: CASSLDRAIETQYF. The chain joins TRBV2 to TRBJ2-5, with TRBD1 identical over 7 bases. J was trimmed by 5 bases and V by 6 bases; bases with no gene match: 9. This CDR3 is built from 14 residues. Germline V lookup: CDR1 SNHLY, CDR2 FYNNEI.

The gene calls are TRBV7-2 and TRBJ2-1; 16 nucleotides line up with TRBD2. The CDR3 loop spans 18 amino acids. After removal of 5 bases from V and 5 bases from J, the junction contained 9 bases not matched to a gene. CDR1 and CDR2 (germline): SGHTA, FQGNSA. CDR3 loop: CASSPGTSGGASNNEQFF. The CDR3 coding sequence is TGTGCCAGCAGCCCCGGGACTAGCGGGGGGGCCTCGAACAATGAGCAGTTCTTC. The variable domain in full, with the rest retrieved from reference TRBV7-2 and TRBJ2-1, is GAGVSQSPSNKVTEKGKDVELRCDPISGHTALYWYRQSLGQGLEFLIYFQGNSAPDKSGLPSDRFSAERTGGSVSTLTIQRTQQEDSAVYLCASSPGTSGGASNNEQFFGPGTRLTVL.

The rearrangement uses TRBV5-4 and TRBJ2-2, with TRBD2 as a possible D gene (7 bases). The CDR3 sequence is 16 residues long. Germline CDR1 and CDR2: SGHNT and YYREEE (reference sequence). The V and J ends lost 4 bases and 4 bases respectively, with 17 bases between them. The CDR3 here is CASSPNRGGGTGELFF. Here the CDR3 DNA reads TGTGCCAGCAGCCCCAATAGGGGGGGTGGCACCGGGGAGCTGTTTTTT.

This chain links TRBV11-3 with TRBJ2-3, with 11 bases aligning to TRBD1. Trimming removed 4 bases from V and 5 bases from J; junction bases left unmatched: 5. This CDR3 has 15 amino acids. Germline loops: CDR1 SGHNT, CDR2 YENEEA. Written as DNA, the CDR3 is TGTGCCAGCAGCTCCGGACAGGGGGCTATAGATACGCAGTATTTT. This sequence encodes CASSSGQGAIDTQYF.

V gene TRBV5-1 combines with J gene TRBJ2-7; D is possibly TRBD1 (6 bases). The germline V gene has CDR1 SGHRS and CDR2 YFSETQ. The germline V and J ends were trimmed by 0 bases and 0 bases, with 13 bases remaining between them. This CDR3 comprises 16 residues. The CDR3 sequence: CASSLDRRGSSYEQYF. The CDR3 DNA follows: TGCGCCAGCAGCTTGGATCGCAGGGGAAGCTCCTACGAGCAGTACTTC.

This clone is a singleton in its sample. The CDR3 bases are TGTGCCAGCAGCACCGGGTCAAACACCGGGGAGCTGTTTTTT. Protein sequence: CASSTGSNTGELFF. The genes are TRBV6-5 and TRBJ2-2; D ambiguous. V gave up 6 bases and J gave up 2 bases, with 10 bases separating them. The germline V gene has CDR1 MNHEY and CDR2 SVGAGI. CDR3 length: 14 amino acids.

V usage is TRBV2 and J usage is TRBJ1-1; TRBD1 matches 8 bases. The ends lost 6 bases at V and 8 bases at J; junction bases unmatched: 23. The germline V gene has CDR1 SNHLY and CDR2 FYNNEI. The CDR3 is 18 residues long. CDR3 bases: TGTGCCAGCAGGACGTTGATAGGGCAGGGGGCGCGGAACGGGGAAGCTTTCTTT. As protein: CASRTLIGQGARNGEAFF.

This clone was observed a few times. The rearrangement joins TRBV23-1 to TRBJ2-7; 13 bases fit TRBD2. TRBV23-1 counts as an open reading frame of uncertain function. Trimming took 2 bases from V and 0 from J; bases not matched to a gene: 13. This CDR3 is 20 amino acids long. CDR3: CASSQAPRTSGGHLSYEQYF. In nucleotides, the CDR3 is TGCGCCAGCAGTCAAGCTCCACGGACTAGCGGGGGCCATCTCTCCTACGAGCAGTACTTC.

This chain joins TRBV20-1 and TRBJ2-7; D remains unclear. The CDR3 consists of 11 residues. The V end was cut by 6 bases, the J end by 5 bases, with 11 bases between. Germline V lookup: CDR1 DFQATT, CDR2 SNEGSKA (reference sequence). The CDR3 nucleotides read TGCAGTGCGCAGGCTGGGCACGAGCAGTACTTC. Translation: CSAQAGHEQYF.

CDR3 residues: CASSQRSSSYEQYF. The DNA of the CDR3 is TGCGCCAGCAGCCAGAGGAGTAGCTCCTACGAGCAGTACTTC. V usage is TRBV4-3 and J usage is TRBJ2-7; D unclear. Deletions cut 3 bases from V and 0 bases from J, with 9 bases between. The germline V gene has CDR1 LGHNA and CDR2 YSLEER. CDR3 length: 14 amino acids.